This passage covers 26 T cell receptor beta chains from one sample sequenced in a study of T cells in Graves' hyperthyroidism and ophthalmopathy. Amplification targeted TCR beta CDR3 regions from RNA transcripts. Researchers ran a first-round RT-PCR on the TCR CDR3 using the HTBI primer set. TCRdb re-called the multiplex PCR reads with MiXCR, one entry per CDR3 protein. The top ten hold around 28% of the sample, which has around 240,000 distinct CDR3 sequences, 15% to 20% seen once. Sequenced: blood. The receptors shown here come from a woman aged 18-29 years with Graves' ophthalmopathy.

The table lists this clonotype with many counts. For the CDR3, the DNA is TGCAGCGCCTCCCAGGGTGGCCAGCCCCAGCATTTT. Protein sequence: CSASQGGQPQHF. The rearrangement joins TRBV29-1 to TRBJ1-5; D is possibly TRBD1 (5 bases). V dropped 7 bases and J dropped 7 bases, with 14 bases sitting between them. Germline CDR1 is SQVTM and CDR2 is ANQGSEA. The CDR3 runs 12 residues.

This clonotype was counted many times. The rearrangement joins TRBV28 to TRBJ1-2; maybe TRBD1 (6 bases). V was clipped by 1 base and J by 4 bases, with 10 bases between them. This CDR3 is built from 14 residues. Germline V gives CDR1 MDHEN, CDR2 SYDVKM. The CDR3 sequence: CASSLSGVGYGYTF. In nucleotides, the CDR3 is TGTGCCAGCAGTTTATCAGGGGTTGGCTATGGCTACACCTTC.

This clonotype showed up many times. This chain joins TRBV28 and TRBJ1-1; D remains unclear. The V and J ends lost 10 bases and 1 base respectively, with 4 bases between them. The CDR3 runs to 10 residues. CDR1 and CDR2 (germline): MDHEN, SYDVKM. The CDR3 reads CATANTEAFF. CDR3 DNA: TGTGCCACCGCGAACACTGAAGCTTTCTTT.

This clonotype was counted only a few times. Germline is not matched at one junction end, which may reflect a read error. The CDR3 nucleotides read TGTGCCAGCGGCCAGGGCGGACAAGAGACCCAGTACTTC. Its translation: CASGQGGQETQYF. The chain combines TRBV14 with TRBJ2-5, with a possible D match to TRBD1 (5 bases). The CDR3 totals 13 residues. Per the germline V gene, CDR1 is SGHDN and CDR2 is FVKESK.

V and J are TRBV4-3 and TRBJ2-7, with a possible D match to TRBD2 (5 bases). With 0 bases removed from V and 3 bases from J, the gap between germline ends came to 12 bases. Germline CDR1 is LGHNA and CDR2 is YSLEER. The CDR3 sequence is 15 residues long. The CDR3 reads CASSQDVGDFYEQYF. The CDR3, as DNA: TGCGCCAGCAGCCAAGATGTCGGGGATTTCTACGAGCAGTACTTC.

This clonotype was detected ten times or more. The V call is TRBV6-2 or TRBV6-3, the J call TRBJ2-1, with D hard to call. This CDR3 is 12 amino acids long. The germline V gene encodes CDR1 MNHEY and CDR2 SVGEGT. Trimming cost V 4 bases and J 7 bases, with 8 bases left between them. DNA for the CDR3: TGTGCCAGCAGTTGGCTGGAGAATGAGCAGTTCTTC. Translation gives CASSWLENEQFF.

This clonotype was counted ten times or more. V gene TRBV11-3 combines with J gene TRBJ2-1; D is unresolved. CDR3 length: 16 residues. Per germline, CDR1 SGHNT and CDR2 YENEEA. The V end lost 4 bases, the J end lost 1 base, and 14 bases lay between the germline ends. The CDR3 DNA reads as TGTGCCAGCAGCTCCCCTGAGTTGCGGTCCTACAATGAGCAGTTCTTC. This gives the protein CASSSPELRSYNEQFF.

This clonotype has a count of ten or more. The J gene is TRBJ2-2, the V gene TRBV10-3; 11 bases are shared with TRBD2. The CDR3 is 13 residues long. Trimming took 6 bases from V and 11 from J; bases not matched to a gene: 5. Germline CDR1 reads ENHRY; CDR2 reads SYGVKD. The DNA for the CDR3 is TGTGCCATCAGCCTGACTAGCGGGACCGAGCTGTTTTTT. This encodes CAISLTSGTELFF.

This clonotype was seen repeatedly, ten times or more. The rearrangement links TRBV27 to TRBJ2-7; D is possibly TRBD1 (6 bases). V was cut by 5 bases and J by 2 bases, with 16 bases left in between. CDR3 size: 15 residues. Germline V gene data show CDR1 as MNHEY and CDR2 as SMNVEV (reference sequence). For the CDR3, the DNA is TGTGCCAGCAGTCCCCCTGACAGGCCGACCTACGAGCAGTACTTC. The encoded protein is CASSPPDRPTYEQYF.

This clonotype was detected many times. The chain carries TRBV13 and TRBJ2-1; 14 nucleotides align to TRBD2. Looked up from germline, CDR1 is PRHDT and CDR2 is FYEKMQ (reference sequence). Trimming removed 6 bases from V and 6 bases from J; junction bases left unmatched: 13. This CDR3 is built from 18 residues. The CDR3 reads CASSSGTSGRAGANEQFF. As DNA, the CDR3 is TGTGCCAGCAGTTCCGGGACTAGCGGGAGAGCTGGGGCCAATGAGCAGTTCTTC.

This clonotype showed up many times. The chain carries TRBV12-3 or TRBV12-4 and TRBJ1-2; 8 bases match TRBD1. V lost 3 bases and J lost 5; bases outside the gene matches: 5. The CDR3 spans 14 residues. The CDR3 region is CASSLGTGLYGYTF. In DNA, the CDR3 is TGTGCCAGCAGTTTGGGGACAGGCTTATATGGCTACACCTTC.

This clonotype has at least ten counts. The chain links TRBV20-1 to TRBJ2-1, with 12 bases that match TRBD2. Germline V lookup: CDR1 DFQATT, CDR2 SNEGSKA (reference sequence). With V trimmed by 0 bases and J by 6 bases, 6 bases remained unmatched. This CDR3 has 16 amino acids. CDR3 DNA sequence: TGCAGTGCTAGAGACCGAGGACTAGCGGGACTCAATGAGCAGTTCTTC. Translated, it gives CSARDRGLAGLNEQFF.

This chain joins TRBV18 and TRBJ1-1, with TRBD1 as a possible D gene (5 bases). The CDR3 sequence is 14 residues long. Trimming removed 2 bases at V and 3 bases at J, with 10 bases between. The V gene's germline CDR1 is KGHSH and CDR2 LQKENI. The CDR3 here is CASSPRGLDTEAFF. The CDR3 coding sequence is TGTGCCAGCTCACCAAGGGGATTAGACACTGAAGCTTTCTTT.

This clonotype was observed many times. The V call is TRBV5-6, the J call TRBJ1-1; tentative D call: TRBD1 (5 bases). Per the germline V gene, CDR1 is SGHDT and CDR2 is YYEEEE. The CDR3 length is 13 residues. Trimming took off 1 base at V and 7 bases at J, with 11 bases between the two ends. CDR3 region: CASSLQGRVEAFF. CDR3 DNA: TGTGCCAGCAGCTTGCAGGGTAGGGTTGAAGCTTTCTTT.

This clonotype came up many times. The chain employs TRBV15 and TRBJ1-4; TRBD1 is a possible D gene (5 bases). Trimming removed 0 bases from V and 7 bases from J, with 15 bases in between. CDR1 is LNHNV, CDR2 YYDKDF, per germline (reference sequence). The CDR3 sequence is 16 residues long. The CDR3 here is CATSRDYPGQGEKLFF. DNA of the CDR3: TGTGCCACCAGCAGAGATTACCCAGGCCAGGGTGAAAAACTGTTTTTT.

Regarding this clonotype: This clone may be a read error of a much larger clone one base away. The V call is TRBV7-2, the J call TRBJ2-5; D not certain. In germline, CDR1 is SGHTA, CDR2 FQGNSA. V was clipped by 3 bases and J by 3 bases, with 8 bases between them. The CDR3 extends over 13 amino acids. For the CDR3, the DNA is TGTGCCAGCAGCTTTTCCGCTAAAGAGACCCAGTACTTC. Protein: CASSFSAKETQYF. Complete variable domain (other parts from reference TRBV7-2 and TRBJ2-5): GAGVSQSPSNKVTEKGKDVELRCDPISGHTALYWYRQSLGQGLEFLIYFQGNSAPDKSGLPSDRFSAERTGGSVSTLTIQRTQQEDSAVYLCASSFSAKETQYFGPGTRLLVL.

There are many counts of this clonotype. This chain connects TRBV28 to TRBJ1-2; D unclear. CDR1 is MDHEN and CDR2 is SYDVKM in the germline V gene. Trimming took 4 bases from V and 8 from J, leaving 5 bases between them. This CDR3 has 10 amino acids. As DNA, the CDR3 is TGTGCCAGCAGTTCGACAGGCTACACCTTC. Translated: CASSSTGYTF.

This clonotype has at least ten counts. The chain joins TRBV5-8 to TRBJ1-5; D remains unclear. Looked up from germline, CDR1 is SGHTS and CDR2 is YDEGEE. Trimming stripped 0 bases from V and 5 bases from J, with 6 bases between. This CDR3 has 13 residues. The CDR3 protein is CASSLDGDQPQHF. Written as DNA, the CDR3 is TGTGCCAGCAGCTTGGATGGGGATCAGCCCCAGCATTTT.

This clonotype appeared many times. The J gene is TRBJ1-5, the V gene TRBV28; D is possibly TRBD1 (6 bases). This CDR3 has 21 residues. Germline assignment: CDR1 MDHEN and CDR2 SYDVKM. V was cut by 5 bases and J by 0 bases, with 29 bases left in between. The DNA for the CDR3 is TGTGCCAGCAGTCCTCCCCCAAGGCAGGGGAGCCTTCTTTATAGCAATCAGCCCCAGCATTTT. Translation gives CASSPPPRQGSLLYSNQPQHF.

This chain uses TRBV7-9 with TRBJ1-6; perhaps TRBD1 as D (5 bases). This CDR3 has 16 amino acids. Deletions cut 7 bases from V and 5 bases from J, with 18 bases between. Germline V CDR1 and CDR2: SEHNR, FQNEAQ (reference sequence). The CDR3 region is CASMDGGPGHNSPLHF. The CDR3 DNA follows: TGTGCCAGCATGGATGGAGGGCCAGGGCATAATTCACCCCTCCACTTT.

This clonotype occurred many times. J is TRBJ2-7 and V is TRBV3-2. TRBV3-2 is termed a pseudogene. The CDR3 has 15 residues. The chain's CDR3 is CASSQGQREVYEQYF. Written as DNA, the CDR3 is TGTGCCAGCAGCCAAGGGCAGCGGGAGGTCTACGAGCAGTACTTC.

There are many counts of this clonotype. The genes are TRBV27 and TRBJ2-7; D is perhaps TRBD1 (6 bases). The CDR3 loop spans 13 amino acids. Germline V CDR1 and CDR2: MNHEY, SMNVEV (reference sequence). V lost 5 bases to trimming and J lost 2 bases, with 10 bases between them. CDR3: CASSMGATYEQYF. The CDR3 DNA reads TGTGCCAGCAGTATGGGGGCCACCTACGAGCAGTACTTC.

The genes are TRBV11-1 and TRBJ2-1; 8 bases are shared with TRBD2. Trimming took 8 bases from V and 7 from J; bases not matched to a gene: 16. The germline V gene has CDR1 SGHAT and CDR2 FQDESV (reference sequence). The CDR3 has 16 amino acids. The CDR3 coding sequence is TGTGCCAGCTCTCAACTTAGCGGGATAAGCGGGAATGAGCAGTTCTTC. As protein: CASSQLSGISGNEQFF.

This clonotype was observed many times. The V and J genes are TRBV5-1 and TRBJ1-6; TRBD1 aligns across 11 bases. Trimming removed 0 bases from V and 7 bases from J; junction bases left unmatched: 6. Germline V gene lookup returns CDR1 SGHRS and CDR2 YFSETQ. CDR3 length equals 17 residues. The CDR3 loop is CASSLAGQGAPNSPLHF. DNA for the CDR3: TGCGCCAGCAGCTTGGCAGGACAGGGGGCCCCGAATTCACCCCTCCACTTT.

In its sample, this clonotype was seen many times. V usage is TRBV20-1 and J usage is TRBJ1-5; D perhaps matches TRBD1 (5 bases). The CDR3 is 17 amino acids. Per germline, CDR1 DFQATT and CDR2 SNEGSKA (reference sequence). Deletions cut 3 bases from V and 2 bases from J, with 20 bases between. The CDR3 DNA reads as TGCAGTGCTAGGTCCTACCTCCCGTCGGGGGGCAATCAGCCCCAGCATTTT. Encoded protein: CSARSYLPSGGNQPQHF.

In this sample, this clonotype turned up many times. This rearrangement joins TRBV18 to TRBJ2-1; no clear D. Trimming removed 1 base at V and 3 bases at J, with 10 bases between. This CDR3 comprises 15 residues. In germline, CDR1 is KGHSH, CDR2 LQKENI. CDR3 DNA: TGTGCCAGCTCACCACAGCCCCAGAGCTACAATGAGCAGTTCTTC. It encodes CASSPQPQSYNEQFF.